The rows below give T cell receptor beta chains drawn from one sample of a study of T-cell memory formation after mild COVID-19. TCRdb re-analysed the 5' RACE reads in MiXCR, keeping a single row per CDR3 protein. The table lists 250,000 or so distinct CDR3 sequences, over 8.5% of them singletons. The sequenced material came from PBMCs or a T cell subset sorted from them (not recorded which). Source of these receptors: a man aged 18 to 30 who had mild COVID-19 (a few samples of this study predate the infection). Cell type and time point are not known. The CDR3 runs from the conserved cysteine through the conserved F or W. The D gene is left open where the match is weak. Rows may omit the clone size; those that give it use once, few, many or a size class.

TRBD1	TRBV11-2	many	TRBJ2-4	13	TGTGCCAGCAGCCCGGGACAGGAAAACATTCAGTACTTC	CASSPGQENIQYF
NA	TRBV9	few	TRBJ1-2	15	TGTGCCAGCAGCGTAGCTACAGGGACCAACTATGGCTACACCTTC	CASSVATGTNYGYTF
NA	TRBV5-1	NA	TRBJ2-3	15	TGCGCCAGCAGCTTGGAAGGGGGGGTCACAGATACGCAGTATTTT	CASSLEGGVTDTQYF
NA	TRBV5-1	few	TRBJ2-3	14	TGCGCCAGCAGCCCCAGGGTGAGCACAGATACGCAGTATTTT	CASSPRVSTDTQYF
NA	TRBV10-3	NA	TRBJ1-2	16	TGTGCCGTATCGCAACAGGCGCCCGGGAATGCCTATGGCTACACCTTC	CAVSQQAPGNAYGYTF
TRBD1	TRBV4-3	few	TRBJ1-3	14	TGCGCCAGCAGCGAGACAGGGAGTGGAAACACCATATATTTT	CASSETGSGNTIYF
TRBD1	TRBV7-2	few	TRBJ1-4	14	TGTGCCAGCAGCTCGCGACAGGGAGGGGAAAAACTGTTTTTT	CASSSRQGGEKLFF
NA	TRBV18	few	TRBJ1-6	15	TGTGCCAGCTCACGAGATCCGAATTACAATTCACCCCTCCACTTT	CASSRDPNYNSPLHF
TRBD1	TRBV7-9	few	TRBJ2-5	18	TGTGCCAGCAGCATTCCACGGACAGGGCTAAGGTACCAAGAGACCCAGTACTTC	CASSIPRTGLRYQETQYF
NA	TRBV6-1	many	TRBJ2-7	17	TGTGCCAGCAGTGAACCTACTAGCATCTATGTGGCCTACGAGCAGTACTTC	CASSEPTSIYVAYEQYF
NA	TRBV7-8	many	TRBJ1-6	14	TGTGCCAGCGGGTCAGGGATCTGGAATTCACCCCTCCACTTT	CASGSGIWNSPLHF
NA	TRBV7-2	few	TRBJ2-1	12	TGTGCCAGCAGCCGCCCTCGGGGTCCTAACTTCTTC	CASSRPRGPNFF
TRBD1	TRBV7-9	many	TRBJ1-3	19	TGTGCCAGCAGCCCGGGGAGGAAGGGACAGTCCCACTCTGGAAACACCATATATTTT	CASSPGRKGQSHSGNTIYF
NA	TRBV6-6	few	TRBJ1-1	14	TGTGCCAGCAGTCCCCTTACGATCGGAACTGAAGCTTTCTTT	CASSPLTIGTEAFF
NA	TRBV4-1	NA	TRBJ1-5	16	TGCGCCAGCAGCCAAGACCCTGGACAGAGCAATCAGCCCCAGCATTTT	CASSQDPGQSNQPQHF
NA	TRBV20-1	NA	TRBJ2-3	15	TGCAGTGCTATTCTAGGCGGGGGCCGCACAGATACGCAGTATTTT	CSAILGGGRTDTQYF
TRBD1	TRBV3-1	NA	TRBJ2-7	17	TGTGACAGCAGCCACCGGGACAGGGGGCGAAGATTCTACGAGCAGTACTTC	CDSSHRDRGRRFYEQYF
NA	TRBV10-3	few	TRBJ1-1	12	TGTGCCACCAAAGGGGGGGACACTGAAGCTTTCTTT	CATKGGDTEAFF
NA	TRBV20-1	NA	TRBJ1-4	13	TGCAGTGCTTCCAGGGCACCTAATGAAAAACTGTTTTTT	CSASRAPNEKLFF
TRBD2	TRBV5-6	few	TRBJ2-2	16	TGTGCCAGCAGCTTGCTGGGACTAGCGGGGCCCGGGGAGCTGTTTTTT	CASSLLGLAGPGELFF
NA	TRBV4-1	few	TRBJ2-2	15	TGCGCCAGCAGCCGAACATACACAGACACCGGGGAGCTGTTTTTT	CASSRTYTDTGELFF
TRBD1	TRBV5-1	NA	TRBJ1-5	13	TGCGCCAGCAGACAGGGGGCAAATCAGCCCCAGCATTTT	CASRQGANQPQHF
NA	TRBV5-1	NA	TRBJ1-1	15	TGCGCCAGCAGCAAGGCCTACAGAGTTAACACTGAAGCTTTCTTT	CASSKAYRVNTEAFF
TRBD1	TRBV12-5	NA	TRBJ1-1	13	TGTGCTAGTGGCGGGAACAGGGGACCTGAAGCTTTCTTT	CASGGNRGPEAFF